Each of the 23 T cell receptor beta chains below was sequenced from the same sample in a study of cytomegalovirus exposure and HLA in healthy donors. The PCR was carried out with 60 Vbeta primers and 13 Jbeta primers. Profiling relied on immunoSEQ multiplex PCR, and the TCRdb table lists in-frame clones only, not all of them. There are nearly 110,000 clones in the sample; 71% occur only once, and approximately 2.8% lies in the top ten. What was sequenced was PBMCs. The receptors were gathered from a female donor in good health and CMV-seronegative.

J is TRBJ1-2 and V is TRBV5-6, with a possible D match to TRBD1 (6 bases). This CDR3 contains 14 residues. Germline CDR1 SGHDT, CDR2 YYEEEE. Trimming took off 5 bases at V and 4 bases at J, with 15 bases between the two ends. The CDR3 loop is CASSLGQFRYGYTF. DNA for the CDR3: TGTGCCAGCAGTTTAGGACAGTTTCGCTATGGCTACACCTTC.

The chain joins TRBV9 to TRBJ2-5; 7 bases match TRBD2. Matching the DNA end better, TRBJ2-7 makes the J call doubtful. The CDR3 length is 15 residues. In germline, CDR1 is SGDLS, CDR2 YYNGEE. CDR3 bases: TGTGCCAGCAGCGTAGGGGCGGGAGTCGGTTACGAGCAGTACTTC. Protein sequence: CASSVGAGVGYEQYF.

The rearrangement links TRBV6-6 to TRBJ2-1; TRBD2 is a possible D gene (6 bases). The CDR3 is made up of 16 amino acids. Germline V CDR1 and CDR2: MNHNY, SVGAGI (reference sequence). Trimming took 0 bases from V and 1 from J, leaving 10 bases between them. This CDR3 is CASSYSRDLSYNEQFF. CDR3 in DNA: TGTGCCAGCAGTTACTCCCGGGACTTATCCTACAATGAGCAGTTCTTC.

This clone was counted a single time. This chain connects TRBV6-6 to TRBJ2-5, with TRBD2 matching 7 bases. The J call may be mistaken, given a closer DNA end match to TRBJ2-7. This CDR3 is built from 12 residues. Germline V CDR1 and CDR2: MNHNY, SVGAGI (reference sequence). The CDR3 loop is CASRSGRDEQYF. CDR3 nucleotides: TGTGCCAGCAGATCGGGGAGGGACGAGCAGTACTTC.

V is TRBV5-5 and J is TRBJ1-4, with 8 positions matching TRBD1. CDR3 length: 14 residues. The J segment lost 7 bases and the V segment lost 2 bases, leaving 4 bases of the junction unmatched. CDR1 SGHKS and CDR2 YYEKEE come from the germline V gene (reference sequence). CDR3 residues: CASSLNRGFEKLFF. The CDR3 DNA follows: TGTGCCAGCAGCTTAAACAGGGGGTTTGAAAAACTGTTTTTT.

Here the CDR3 reads CASSQAFSGTNTGELFF. DNA for the CDR3: TGTGCCAGCAGCCAGGCCTTTAGCGGGACGAACACCGGGGAGCTGTTTTTT. This chain links TRBV7-2 with TRBJ2-2, with 8 bases that match TRBD2. The germline gives CDR1 SGHTA, CDR2 FQGNSA. The trim removed 5 bases at V and 0 bases at J, leaving 8 bases unmatched. The CDR3 loop spans 17 amino acids.

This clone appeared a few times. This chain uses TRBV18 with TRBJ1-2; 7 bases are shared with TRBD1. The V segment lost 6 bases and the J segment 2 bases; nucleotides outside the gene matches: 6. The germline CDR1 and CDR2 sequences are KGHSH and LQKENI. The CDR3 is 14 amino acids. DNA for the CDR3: TGTGCCAGCTCTTCGACGGGACAGAACTATGGCTACACCTTC. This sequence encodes CASSSTGQNYGYTF.

CDR3 sequence: CASSATTGKWSDGYTF. Here the CDR3 DNA reads TGTGCCAGCAGTGCCACGACAGGGAAATGGTCGGATGGCTACACCTTC. The V and J genes are TRBV28 and TRBJ1-2; TRBD1 matches 7 bases. With V trimmed by 5 bases and J by 6 bases, 15 bases remained unmatched. The length of the CDR3 is 16 residues. The V gene's germline CDR1 is MDHEN and CDR2 SYDVKM.

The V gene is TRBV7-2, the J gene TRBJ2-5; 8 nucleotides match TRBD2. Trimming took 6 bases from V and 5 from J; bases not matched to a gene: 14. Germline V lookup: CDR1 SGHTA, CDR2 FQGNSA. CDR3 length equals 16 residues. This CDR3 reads CASREAGGPARETQYF. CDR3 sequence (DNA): TGTGCCAGCAGGGAGGCGGGAGGCCCGGCCAGGGAGACCCAGTACTTC.

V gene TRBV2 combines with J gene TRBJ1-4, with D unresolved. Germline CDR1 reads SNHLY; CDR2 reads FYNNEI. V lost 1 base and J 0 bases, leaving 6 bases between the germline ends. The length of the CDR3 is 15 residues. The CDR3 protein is CASSEGQATNEKLFF. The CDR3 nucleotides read TGTGCCAGCAGTGAAGGGCAGGCAACTAATGAAAAACTGTTTTTT.

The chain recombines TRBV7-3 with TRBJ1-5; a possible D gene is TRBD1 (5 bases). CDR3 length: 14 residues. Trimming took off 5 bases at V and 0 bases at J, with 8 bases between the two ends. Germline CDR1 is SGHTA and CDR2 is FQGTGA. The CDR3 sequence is CASSPGYSNQPQHF. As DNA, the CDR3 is TGTGCCAGCAGCCCAGGGTATAGCAATCAGCCCCAGCATTTT.

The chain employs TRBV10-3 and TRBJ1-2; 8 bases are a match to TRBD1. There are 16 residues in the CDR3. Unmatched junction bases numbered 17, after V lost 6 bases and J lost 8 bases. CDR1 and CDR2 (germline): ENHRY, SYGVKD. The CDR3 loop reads CAIRYTGQGPKGGYTF. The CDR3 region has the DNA TGTGCCATCAGATACACCGGACAGGGCCCAAAGGGGGGCTACACCTTC.

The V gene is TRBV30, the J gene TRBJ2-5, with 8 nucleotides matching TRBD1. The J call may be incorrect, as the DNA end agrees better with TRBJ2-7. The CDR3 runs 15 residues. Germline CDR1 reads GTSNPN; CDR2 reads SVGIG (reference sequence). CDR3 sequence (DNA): TGTGCCTGGAGTGGCCGACAGGGGACTTACTACGAGCAGTACTTC. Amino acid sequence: CAWSGRQGTYYEQYF.

CDR3 in amino acids: CASSLGAADTQYF. The DNA for the CDR3 is TGTGCCAGCAGCTTGGGGGCCGCAGATACGCAGTATTTT. The rearrangement joins TRBV7-9 to TRBJ2-3; possibly TRBD1 for D (6 bases). Between the trimmed V and J ends, which lost 3 bases and 4 bases, there was a span of 8 bases. Germline V gene data show CDR1 as SEHNR and CDR2 as FQNEAQ (reference sequence). The CDR3 consists of 13 residues. The complete variable domain, with remaining parts taken from reference TRBV7-9 and TRBJ2-3, reads DTGVSQNPRHKITKRGQNVTFRCDPISEHNRLYWYRQTLGQGPEFLTYFQNEAQLEKSRLLSDRFSAERPKGSFSTLEIQRTEQGDSAMYLCASSLGAADTQYFGPGTRLTVL.

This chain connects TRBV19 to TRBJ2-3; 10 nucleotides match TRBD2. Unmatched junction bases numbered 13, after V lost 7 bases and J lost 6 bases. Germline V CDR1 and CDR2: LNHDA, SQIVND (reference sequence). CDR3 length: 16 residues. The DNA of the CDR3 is TGTGCCAGTACTTTGACAGCGGGGGGGTACAGTGATACGCAGTATTTT. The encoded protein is CASTLTAGGYSDTQYF.

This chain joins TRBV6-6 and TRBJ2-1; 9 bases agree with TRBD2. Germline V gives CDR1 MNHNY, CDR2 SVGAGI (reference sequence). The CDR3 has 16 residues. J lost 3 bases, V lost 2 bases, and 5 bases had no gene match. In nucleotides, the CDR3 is TGTGCCAGCAGTTACACGGTAGCGGGAGACTACAATGAGCAGTTCTTC. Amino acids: CASSYTVAGDYNEQFF.

CDR3 region: CSVRLAGAYEQYF. CDR3 bases: TGCAGCGTTAGACTAGCGGGAGCCTACGAGCAGTACTTC. J is TRBJ2-7 and V is TRBV29-1, with TRBD2 matching 12 bases. V lost 5 bases, J lost 2 bases, and 1 base stayed unmatched. There are 13 residues in the CDR3. CDR1 and CDR2 from the germline V gene are SQVTM and ANQGSEA.

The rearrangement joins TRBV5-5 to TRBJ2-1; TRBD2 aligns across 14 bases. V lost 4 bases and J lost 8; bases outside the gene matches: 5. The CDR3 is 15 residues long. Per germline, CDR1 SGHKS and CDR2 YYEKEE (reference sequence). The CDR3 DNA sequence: TGTGCCAGCAGCCCCGGGACTAGCGGGAGTGATGAGCAGTTCTTC. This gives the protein CASSPGTSGSDEQFF.

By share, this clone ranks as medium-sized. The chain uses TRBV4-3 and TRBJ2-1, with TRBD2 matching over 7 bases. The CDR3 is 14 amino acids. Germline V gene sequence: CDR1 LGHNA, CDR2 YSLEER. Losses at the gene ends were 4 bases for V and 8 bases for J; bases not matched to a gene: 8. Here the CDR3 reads CASSRGLEGDEQFF. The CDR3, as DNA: TGCGCCAGCAGCCGCGGACTAGAAGGCGATGAGCAGTTCTTC.

CDR3: CATSKIGTGIRREKLFF. The CDR3 DNA is TGTGCCACCAGCAAAATAGGGACAGGGATCCGGAGAGAAAAACTGTTTTTT. The chain recombines TRBV15 with TRBJ1-4, with TRBD1 matching 9 bases. Trimming at V came to 4 bases and at J to 8 bases, leaving 14 bases not matched to a gene. The CDR3 length is 17 residues. Germline V CDR1 and CDR2: LNHNV, YYDKDF (reference sequence).

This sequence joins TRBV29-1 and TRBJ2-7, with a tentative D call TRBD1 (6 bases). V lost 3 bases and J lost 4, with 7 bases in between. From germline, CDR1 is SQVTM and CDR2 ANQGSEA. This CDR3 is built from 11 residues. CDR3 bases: TGCAGCGTTGACCAGGGGTACGAGCAGTACTTC. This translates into CSVDQGYEQYF.

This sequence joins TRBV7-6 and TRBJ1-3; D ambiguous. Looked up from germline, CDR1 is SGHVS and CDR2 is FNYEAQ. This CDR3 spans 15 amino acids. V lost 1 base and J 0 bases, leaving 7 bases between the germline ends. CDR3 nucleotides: TGTGCCAGCAGCTTAGACGGGAGCTCTGGAAACACCATATATTTT. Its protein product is CASSLDGSSGNTIYF.

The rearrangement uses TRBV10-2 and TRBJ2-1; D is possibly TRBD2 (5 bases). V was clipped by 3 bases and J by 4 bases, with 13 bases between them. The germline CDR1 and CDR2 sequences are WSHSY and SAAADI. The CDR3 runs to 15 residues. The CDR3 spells CASSDLGSGYNEQFF. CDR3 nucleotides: TGCGCCAGCAGTGATTTAGGGTCGGGGTACAATGAGCAGTTCTTC.